The 26 T cell receptor beta chains presented below share a single source sample, sequenced in a study of molecular identifiers for immune sequencing clone quantification. TCRdb reprocessed the PCR reads with MiXCR, giving one entry per CDR3 protein. Of over 300,000 distinct CDR3 sequences in the sample, roughly a quarter were seen once. The material sequenced was naive CD8+ T cells from blood, with Jurkat cell RNA spiked in. Sample subset: FACS-sorted CD8+CD4-CCR7+CD45RA+ naive T cells. These TCRs come from a human donor in good health. Some libraries in this study had Jurkat cell RNA spiked in.

Many counts were recorded for this clonotype. The chain recombines TRBV6-6 with TRBJ2-3, with D possibly TRBD2 on 6 matching bases. V lost 7 bases and J 0 bases, leaving 11 bases between the germline ends. The CDR3 extends over 14 amino acids. CDR1 MNHNY and CDR2 SVGAGI come from the germline V gene (reference sequence). Here the CDR3 DNA reads TGTGCCAGCACGTGGAGGGAAAGCACAGATACGCAGTATTTT. This encodes CASTWRESTDTQYF.

V is TRBV4-3 and J is TRBJ1-3; TRBD1 aligns across 9 bases. This CDR3 is built from 16 residues. V shed 3 bases and J 2 bases; nucleotides not matched to a gene: 5. CDR1 LGHNA and CDR2 YSLEER come from the germline V gene. This CDR3 is CASSQGQGTAGNTIYF. CDR3 DNA: TGCGCCAGCAGCCAGGGACAGGGTACGGCTGGAAACACCATATATTTT.

There are many counts of this clonotype. The rearrangement joins TRBV7-2 to TRBJ2-7; 13 nucleotides line up with TRBD2. Per germline, CDR1 SGHTA and CDR2 FQGNSA. V shed 5 bases, J shed 3 bases, and the junction held 4 bases outside the gene matches. The CDR3 runs 15 residues. The CDR3 is CASSRTSGGGYEQYF. DNA of the CDR3: TGTGCCAGCAGCCGAACTAGCGGGGGGGGCTACGAGCAGTACTTC.

This clonotype came up many times. The chain has TRBV20-1 and TRBJ2-3, with D hard to call. This CDR3 has 13 residues. Deletions cut 7 bases from V and 6 bases from J, with 17 bases between. In germline, CDR1 is DFQATT, CDR2 SNEGSKA (reference sequence). The CDR3: CSVGMPTLDTQYF. CDR3 sequence (DNA): TGCAGTGTGGGAATGCCCACATTGGATACGCAGTATTTT.

As to this clonotype: A much larger clone differs by one base, so this may be a read error. Because the CDR3 is missing its conserved closing phenylalanine or tryptophan, this is likely a read error. J is TRBJ2-5 and V is TRBV6-6; 7 nucleotides align to TRBD1. With V trimmed by 4 bases and J by 4 bases, 6 bases remained unmatched. The CDR3 runs to 14 residues. The germline V gene encodes CDR1 MNHNY and CDR2 SVGAGI (reference sequence). This CDR3 is CASSLNRDRETQYS. The CDR3 bases are TGTGCCAGCAGTTTAAACCGGGACAGAGAGACCCAGTACTCC.

The V gene is TRBV19, the J gene TRBJ2-3, with D possibly called TRBD1 or TRBD2 (6 bases each). V dropped 3 bases and J dropped 1 base, with 11 bases sitting between them. The CDR3 extends over 15 amino acids. Germline CDR1 and CDR2: LNHDA and SQIVND (reference sequence). DNA for the CDR3: TGTGCCAGTAGTATGAACGGGGGCGGCACAGATACGCAGTATTTT. This translates into CASSMNGGGTDTQYF. Full variable domain (rest looked up from reference TRBV19 and TRBJ2-3): DGGITQSPKYLFRKEGQNVTLSCEQNLNHDAMYWYRQDPGQGLRLIYYSQIVNDFQKGDIAEGYSVSREKKESFPLTVTSAQKNPTAFYLCASSMNGGGTDTQYFGPGTRLTVL.

The rearrangement joins TRBV27 to TRBJ2-7; 11 bases line up with TRBD2. CDR1 and CDR2 (germline): MNHEY, SMNVEV (reference sequence). The V segment lost 3 bases and the J segment 5 bases; nucleotides outside the gene matches: 6. The CDR3 spans 15 residues. The CDR3 coding sequence is TGTGCCAGCAGTTTCGGTAGCGGGAGGGCCCACGAGCAGTACTTC. It encodes CASSFGSGRAHEQYF.

This clonotype was counted only a few times. The chain has TRBV20-1 and TRBJ2-1; a possible D gene is TRBD2 (5 bases). CDR3 length equals 15 residues. Trimming cost V 6 bases and J 2 bases, with 17 bases left between them. The V gene's germline CDR1 is DFQATT and CDR2 SNEGSKA (reference sequence). The CDR3 region is CSAASEGLTYNEQFF. The CDR3 region has the DNA TGCAGTGCAGCGTCTGAGGGTCTCACCTACAATGAGCAGTTCTTC.

There are many counts of this clonotype. This chain uses TRBV24-1 with TRBJ2-3; TRBD1 aligns across 7 bases. Germline values: CDR1 KGHDR, CDR2 SFDVKD. With V trimmed by 2 bases and J by 6 bases, 1 base remained unmatched. The CDR3 contains 13 residues. CDR3 sequence reads: CATSDWDSDTQYF. As DNA, the CDR3 is TGTGCCACCAGTGATTGGGACAGTGATACGCAGTATTTT.

This clonotype was seen ten or more times. The rearrangement joins TRBV12-3 or TRBV12-4 to TRBJ1-5; no reliable D call. V was clipped by 5 bases and J by 2 bases, with 13 bases between them. The CDR3 length is 15 residues. CDR3 sequence reads: CASSPVGSGNQPQHF. The CDR3, as DNA: TGTGCCAGCAGTCCCGTGGGGAGTGGCAATCAGCCCCAGCATTTT.

This clonotype was picked up a small number of times. The rearrangement uses TRBV12-3 or TRBV12-4 and TRBJ2-4, with 10 bases identical to TRBD1. The CDR3 contains 14 residues. V dropped 6 bases and J dropped 6; count of bases not matched to a gene: 5. In nucleotides, the CDR3 is TGTGCCAGCAGGACGGGACAGGGGCGAAACATTCAGTACTTC. The encoded protein is CASRTGQGRNIQYF.

The chain recombines TRBV15 with TRBJ2-5; D uncertain. Germline CDR1 reads LNHNV; CDR2 reads YYDKDF (reference sequence). V lost 1 base and J 8 bases, leaving 14 bases between the germline ends. The length of the CDR3 is 14 residues. The CDR3 bases are TGTGCCACCAGCAGAGGGATTGAAGACCCAACCCAGTACTTC. Protein: CATSRGIEDPTQYF.

This clonotype has a handful of counts. This chain joins TRBV6-2 or TRBV6-3 and TRBJ2-3; 7 positions match TRBD2. The V and J ends lost 8 bases and 4 bases, in that order; junction bases with no gene match: 12. The CDR3 covers 15 residues. Looked up from germline, CDR1 is MNHEY and CDR2 is SVGEGT. Written as DNA, the CDR3 is TGTGCCAGCGATGGCCCGACTAGCTCGGCAGATACGCAGTATTTT. Protein product: CASDGPTSSADTQYF.

Points on this clonotype: A much larger clone sits a single nucleotide away, making a read error possible. The V gene is TRBV5-1, the J gene TRBJ2-4; possible D gene TRBD1, 5 bases. The V gene's germline CDR1 is SGHRS and CDR2 YFSETQ. The V end was cut by 5 bases, the J end by 11 bases, with 14 bases between. The CDR3 sequence is 12 residues long. The CDR3 region has the DNA TGCGCCAGCAGGCTGGATAGGGGCGTTCAGTACTTC. Protein product: CASRLDRGVQYF. Using reference TRBV5-1 and TRBJ2-4 for the parts outside the CDR3, the full variable domain is KAGVTQTPRYLIKTRGQQVTLSCSPISGHRSVSWYQQTPGQGLQFLFEYFSETQRNKGNFPGRFSGRQFSNSRSEMNVSTLELGDSALYLCASRLDRGVQYFGAGTRLSVL.

Regarding this clonotype: Germline is not matched at one junction end, which may reflect a read error. The chain is built from TRBV5-6 and TRBJ2-3; D is undetermined. Per the germline V gene, CDR1 is SGHDT and CDR2 is YYEEEE. This CDR3 is built from 15 residues. The CDR3 DNA sequence: TGTGCTAGCAGCTTGATAGGGTTAATGGGAGATACGCAGTATTTT. Its protein is CASSLIGLMGDTQYF.

This clonotype was counted ten times or more. The CDR3 DNA reads as TGTGCCAGCAGTTTATCCACGCGCCAGCGGGAGTGGTCAGATACGCAGTATTTT. It codes for CASSLSTRQREWSDTQYF. The V call is TRBV27, the J call TRBJ2-3, with 8 bases matching TRBD2. Germline values: CDR1 MNHEY, CDR2 SMNVEV (reference sequence). The CDR3 is 18 residues long. V lost 0 bases and J lost 4; bases outside the gene matches: 12.

This clonotype was picked up many times. The genes are TRBV5-4 and TRBJ2-3, with D unresolved. V lost 4 bases and J 3 bases, leaving 12 bases between the germline ends. This CDR3 has 14 amino acids. The germline V gene encodes CDR1 SGHNT and CDR2 YYREEE (reference sequence). The CDR3 spells CASSQLLWTDTQYF. In DNA form, the CDR3 reads TGTGCCAGCAGCCAATTGCTGTGGACAGATACGCAGTATTTT.

J is TRBJ2-7 and V is TRBV7-9; 10 bases are shared with TRBD1. The CDR3 is made up of 16 amino acids. CDR1 SEHNR and CDR2 FQNEAQ come from the germline V gene (reference sequence). V trimming: 4 bases; J trimming: 4 bases; junction bases outside the gene matches: 10. The CDR3 protein is CASSSHPGQGPYEQYF. In DNA form, the CDR3 reads TGTGCCAGCAGCTCACACCCGGGACAGGGGCCGTACGAGCAGTACTTC.

Worth noting for this clonotype: A read error may be the cause here, since a much bigger clone is one base away. The chain employs TRBV7-9 and TRBJ1-1; the D gene is possibly TRBD1 (5 bases). The germline gives CDR1 SEHNR, CDR2 FQNEAQ (reference sequence). This CDR3 region has 12 residues. V was pared by 11 bases and J by 2 bases, with 12 bases between. CDR3 sequence reads: CAPGRANTEAFF. The DNA for the CDR3 is TGTGCCCCAGGCAGGGCAAACACTGAAGCTTTCTTT. The whole variable domain, remainder taken from reference TRBV7-9 and TRBJ1-1, is DTGVSQNPRHKITKRGQNVTFRCDPISEHNRLYWYRQTLGQGPEFLTYFQNEAQLEKSRLLSDRFSAERPKGSFSTLEIQRTEQGDSAMYLCAPGRANTEAFFGQGTRLTVV.

This chain joins TRBV20-1 and TRBJ2-2; TRBD2 is a possible D gene (5 bases). The CDR3 is made up of 15 amino acids. V shed 0 bases and J shed 4 bases, with 12 bases lying between them. CDR1 and CDR2 (germline): DFQATT, SNEGSKA (reference sequence). The CDR3 nucleotides read TGCAGTGCTAGAGATCCTGCGGGCGTCACCGGGGAGCTGTTTTTT. Amino acid sequence: CSARDPAGVTGELFF.

Notes on this clonotype: A read error may be the cause here, since a much bigger clone is one base away. The chain couples TRBV12-3 or TRBV12-4 to TRBJ2-5; D remains unclear. The length of the CDR3 is 13 residues. This CDR3 is CAGSLGRQETQYF. The CDR3 DNA sequence: TGTGCCGGCAGTTTAGGCAGACAAGAGACCCAGTACTTC.

J is TRBJ2-5 and V is TRBV30, with D perhaps matching TRBD1 (6 bases). Trimming removed 3 bases from V and 4 bases from J, with 12 bases in between. Germline V gives CDR1 GTSNPN, CDR2 SVGIG (reference sequence). This CDR3 has 13 amino acids. CDR3 sequence (DNA): TGTGCCTGGAGGGAAGGGGGAGTAGAGACCCAGTACTTC. Its translation: CAWREGGVETQYF.

V and J are TRBV29-1 and TRBJ2-3; D remains unclear. Germline CDR1 is SQVTM and CDR2 is ANQGSEA. This CDR3 contains 12 residues. The V and J ends lost 3 bases and 3 bases respectively, with 7 bases between them. Written as DNA, the CDR3 is TGCAGCGTTGACGCCGGAACAGATACGCAGTATTTT. It yields the protein CSVDAGTDTQYF.

The table lists this clonotype with many counts. V usage is TRBV28 and J usage is TRBJ1-2; 8 nucleotides align to TRBD1. CDR3 length equals 15 residues. The V gene's germline CDR1 is MDHEN and CDR2 SYDVKM. J was trimmed by 5 bases and V by 4 bases; bases with no gene match: 9. The CDR3 sequence: CASSSADRDPYGYTF. The CDR3 DNA follows: TGTGCCAGCAGTTCCGCGGACAGGGACCCATATGGCTACACCTTC.

This chain uses TRBV12-3 or TRBV12-4 with TRBJ1-5; D possibly corresponds to TRBD1 (5 bases). V lost 3 bases to trimming and J lost 2 bases, with 8 bases between them. This CDR3 has 14 amino acids. This CDR3 reads CASSFWGGNQPQHF. The CDR3 DNA reads as TGTGCCAGCAGTTTTTGGGGGGGCAATCAGCCCCAGCATTTT.

This clonotype was picked up many times. This rearrangement joins TRBV6-2 or TRBV6-3 to TRBJ1-1; 9 bases line up with TRBD1. There are 13 residues in the CDR3. The V and J ends lost 6 bases and 5 bases, in that order; junction bases with no gene match: 4. Germline V gives CDR1 MNHEY, CDR2 SVGEGT. The CDR3 nucleotides read TGTGCCAGCAGGGGACAGGGATTAACTGAAGCTTTCTTT. The encoded protein is CASRGQGLTEAFF.